One sample yielded the 32 T cell receptor beta chains listed below, sequenced in a study of CD8 T cells in ankylosing spondylitis. A single record per CDR3 protein comes from TCRdb applying MiXCR to the 5' RACE reads. The sample shows some 220,000 distinct CDR3 sequences, over 7% of them seen only once. Input material: blood, either unsorted or a sorted T cell fraction (not recorded which). The receptors stem from a female donor with ankylosing spondylitis or in good health (not recorded which).

This clonotype was seen ten or more times. The CDR3 coding sequence is TGTGCCAGCTCACCGGGACAGGAGGACGAGCAGTACTTC. Its protein is CASSPGQEDEQYF. The genes are TRBV18 and TRBJ2-7, with TRBD1 identical over 8 bases. This CDR3 is built from 13 residues. Losses at the gene ends were 3 bases for V and 5 bases for J; bases not matched to a gene: 3. Germline V gene sequence: CDR1 KGHSH, CDR2 LQKENI.

The gene calls are TRBV4-1 and TRBJ1-2; 7 bases line up with TRBD1. V shed 1 base and J 7 bases; nucleotides not matched to a gene: 9. The CDR3 loop spans 15 amino acids. Germline CDR1 reads MGHRA; CDR2 reads YSYEKL. In DNA, the CDR3 is TGCGCCAGCAGCCAAGTCGATGGGACAGAGAGTGGCTACACCTTC. Translation: CASSQVDGTESGYTF.

This clonotype has at least ten counts. The V call is TRBV29-1, the J call TRBJ2-7; D is possibly TRBD1 or TRBD2 (5 bases each). The CDR3 is made up of 11 amino acids. Looked up from germline, CDR1 is SQVTM and CDR2 is ANQGSEA. V dropped 7 bases and J dropped 5 bases, with 12 bases sitting between them. Here the CDR3 DNA reads TGCAGCGCTGTGGGGGACCACGAGCAGTACTTC. It yields the protein CSAVGDHEQYF.

This clonotype was counted many times. The chain employs TRBV7-8 and TRBJ2-1; 13 positions match TRBD2. Germline assignment: CDR1 SGHVS and CDR2 FQNEAQ. This CDR3 has 19 residues. Unmatched junction bases numbered 14, after V lost 0 bases and J lost 9 bases. The CDR3, as DNA: TGTGCCAGCAGCTTAGCCCGGACTAGCGGGAGACCGGGGGCGAGTGAGCAGTTCTTC. This translates into CASSLARTSGRPGASEQFF.

Points on this clonotype: A much larger clone is a single base away; this may be a read error. The V call is TRBV10-3, the J call TRBJ2-5, with unresolved D. The CDR3 runs to 15 residues. Germline lookup yields CDR1 ENHRY and CDR2 SYGVKD. CDR3 sequence reads: CAFSEPFSQQETQYF. Here the CDR3 DNA reads TGTGCCTTCAGTGAGCCTTTCTCCCAACAAGAGACCCAGTACTTC.

V and J are TRBV20-1 and TRBJ2-1; D is possibly TRBD1 (5 bases). The CDR3 is made up of 15 amino acids. Looked up from germline, CDR1 is DFQATT and CDR2 is SNEGSKA (reference sequence). The DNA of the CDR3 is TGCTGCTGGGGCCATGCTCTGGGCTCCTACAATGAGCAGTTCTTC. This gives the protein CCWGHALGSYNEQFF.

The sample holds many counts of this clonotype. V gene TRBV7-8 combines with J gene TRBJ2-1, with 7 nucleotides matching TRBD1. The length of the CDR3 is 15 residues. Germline values: CDR1 SGHVS, CDR2 FQNEAQ. After removal of 5 bases from V and 3 bases from J, the junction contained 7 bases not matched to a gene. The CDR3 bases are TGTGCCAGCAGCCTCGTGAGGGGGCACTACAATGAGCAGTTCTTC. It yields the protein CASSLVRGHYNEQFF.

This clonotype was seen repeatedly, ten times or more. CDR3 bases: TGTGCCAGCAGCTTACGAGGACTCAGTCCAGATACGCAGTATTTT. Amino acid sequence: CASSLRGLSPDTQYF. The chain uses TRBV7-2 and TRBJ2-3, with a weak D call TRBD2 (5 bases). Germline assignment: CDR1 SGHTA and CDR2 FQGNSA. The CDR3 consists of 15 residues. The V end was cut by 2 bases, the J end by 4 bases, with 13 bases between.

The sample holds many counts of this clonotype. The rearrangement joins TRBV4-3 to TRBJ2-7, with D hard to call. There are 11 residues in the CDR3. Looked up from germline, CDR1 is LGHNA and CDR2 is YSLEER. The V gene lost 1 base and the J gene lost 5 bases, with 3 bases spanning the gap. The CDR3 sequence: CASSQGDEQYF. The CDR3 coding sequence is TGCGCCAGCAGCCAAGGTGACGAGCAGTACTTC.

In its sample, this clonotype was seen many times. This rearrangement joins TRBV30 to TRBJ1-5; D is perhaps TRBD1 (5 bases). With 4 bases removed from V and 5 bases from J, the gap between germline ends came to 12 bases. Germline V gene lookup returns CDR1 GTSNPN and CDR2 SVGIG (reference sequence). This CDR3 spans 13 amino acids. The CDR3 loop reads CAWNGGKDQPQHF. The CDR3 bases are TGTGCCTGGAATGGGGGGAAAGATCAGCCCCAGCATTTT.

The chain employs TRBV19 and TRBJ1-5; no reliable D call. The germline V gene has CDR1 LNHDA and CDR2 SQIVND (reference sequence). Trimming pared 3 bases from V and 0 bases from J, leaving 12 bases between. The CDR3 is 16 amino acids. CDR3 loop: CASSIGPGSSNQPQHF. Here the CDR3 DNA reads TGTGCCAGTAGTATCGGTCCCGGCTCTAGCAATCAGCCCCAGCATTTT.

This clonotype appeared many times. The rearrangement uses TRBV12-3 or TRBV12-4 and TRBJ2-1; D is ambiguous. The length of the CDR3 is 14 residues. V lost 7 bases and J 2 bases, leaving 12 bases between the germline ends. CDR3 in DNA: TGTGCCAGCACGCCGACACCCCCCTACAATGAGCAGTTCTTC. Encoded protein: CASTPTPPYNEQFF.

This clonotype was picked up many times. The V and J genes are TRBV5-5 and TRBJ2-2; the D gene is possibly TRBD2 (5 bases). Germline CDR1 is SGHKS and CDR2 is YYEKEE (reference sequence). This CDR3 contains 15 residues. Deletions cut 0 bases from V and 4 bases from J, with 10 bases between. Written as DNA, the CDR3 is TGTGCCAGCAGCTTGGTGGGAGTAGGCACCGGGGAGCTGTTTTTT. Protein product: CASSLVGVGTGELFF. The full variable domain, its missing parts supplied by reference TRBV5-5 and TRBJ2-2, is DAGVTQSPTHLIKTRGQQVTLRCSPISGHKSVSWYQQVLGQGPQFIFQYYEKEERGRGNFPDRFSARQFPNYSSELNVNALLLGDSALYLCASSLVGVGTGELFFGEGSRLTVL.

V usage is TRBV28 and J usage is TRBJ2-5; TRBD1 or TRBD2 may be the D gene (6 bases each). CDR1 MDHEN and CDR2 SYDVKM come from the germline V gene. Trimming left V 5 bases short and J 6 bases short, with 13 bases between. CDR3 length equals 13 residues. The CDR3 is CASSQGGRKTQYF. The CDR3 coding sequence is TGTGCCAGCAGTCAAGGGGGGAGGAAGACCCAGTACTTC.

This clonotype was seen a handful of times. The rearrangement joins TRBV7-9 to TRBJ1-1, with D perhaps TRBD1 (5 bases). Trimming pared 4 bases from V and 5 bases from J, leaving 14 bases between. The germline CDR1 and CDR2 sequences are SEHNR and FQNEAQ (reference sequence). The CDR3 is made up of 14 amino acids. CDR3 loop: CASSSDLRGTEAFF. The CDR3 DNA reads TGTGCCAGCAGCTCTGACCTAAGGGGAACTGAAGCTTTCTTT.

This clonotype has only one observation. Since no conserved phenylalanine or tryptophan closes the CDR3, a read error is the likely cause. The J gene is TRBJ2-1, the V gene TRBV5-5; tentative D call: TRBD2 (6 bases). Trimming removed 0 bases from V and 6 bases from J, with 13 bases in between. In germline, CDR1 is SGHKS, CDR2 YYEKEE (reference sequence). The CDR3 totals 15 residues. This chain's CDR3 is CASSLGGARGNEQFL. The DNA of the CDR3 is TGTGCCAGCAGCTTGGGAGGGGCGCGGGGCAATGAGCAGTTCCTC.

This clonotype showed up many times. This sequence joins TRBV11-2 and TRBJ2-3; 8 bases fit TRBD2. After removal of 1 base from V and 0 bases from J, the junction contained 9 bases not matched to a gene. Germline V gene sequence: CDR1 SGHAT, CDR2 FQNNGV. CDR3 length equals 18 residues. The CDR3 sequence: CASSLGIGGGISTDTQYF. The DNA for the CDR3 is TGTGCCAGCAGCTTAGGGATCGGGGGGGGGATTAGCACAGATACGCAGTATTTT.

This clonotype occurred many times. The gene calls are TRBV5-6 and TRBJ1-1; D gene uncertain. This CDR3 spans 11 amino acids. Trimming took 5 bases from V and 0 from J, leaving 2 bases between them. Per germline, CDR1 SGHDT and CDR2 YYEEEE. The CDR3, as DNA: TGTGCCAGCAGTATGAACACTGAAGCTTTCTTT. This gives the protein CASSMNTEAFF.

This clonotype was detected ten times or more. The chain uses TRBV29-1 and TRBJ2-1, with a tentative D call TRBD1 (6 bases). CDR1 and CDR2 (germline): SQVTM, ANQGSEA. Trimming shortened V by 0 bases and J by 7 bases, and 25 bases separated the two germline ends. The CDR3 spans 18 residues. In DNA form, the CDR3 reads TGCAGCGTTGAAGATCTTGGGCTTGGCAGGGGTTTTTGGAATGAGCAGTTCTTC. It yields the protein CSVEDLGLGRGFWNEQFF.

This clonotype was recorded a few times. This may stem from a read error, because a much larger clone lies one nucleotide away. This sequence joins TRBV12-3 or TRBV12-4 and TRBJ2-7; the D call may be TRBD1 or TRBD2 (5 bases each). The length of the CDR3 is 14 residues. CDR3 nucleotide sequence: TGTGCCAACAGTCTCCCGGGACCAGCCTACGAGCAGTACTTC. Translating it yields CANSLPGPAYEQYF.

This clonotype was seen a handful of times. The chain employs TRBV5-5 and TRBJ2-7; the D gene is possibly TRBD1 (6 bases). V lost 0 bases and J 2 bases, leaving 12 bases between the germline ends. Germline V gene lookup returns CDR1 SGHKS and CDR2 YYEKEE (reference sequence). This CDR3 contains 15 residues. Here the CDR3 reads CASSLAGTRTYEQYF. The CDR3 region has the DNA TGTGCCAGCAGCTTGGCGGGGACACGGACCTACGAGCAGTACTTC.

The rearrangement joins TRBV6-5 to TRBJ2-5; D remains unclear. V shed 2 bases and J shed 0 bases, with 7 bases lying between them. Germline CDR1 MNHEY, CDR2 SVGAGI. The CDR3 extends over 14 amino acids. The CDR3 region has the DNA TGTGCCAGCAGTTACGCTGGAAACCAAGAGACCCAGTACTTC. Translation gives CASSYAGNQETQYF.

This clonotype was seen many times. This chain links TRBV5-4 with TRBJ2-1, with 7 bases lining up with TRBD2. The CDR3 covers 15 residues. Germline CDR1 is SGHNT and CDR2 is YYREEE (reference sequence). The junction had 10 bases not matched to a gene; V was cut back by 0 bases and J by 10 bases. CDR3 loop: CASSLDSGPTEEQFF. Written as DNA, the CDR3 is TGTGCCAGCAGCTTGGATAGCGGGCCCACTGAGGAGCAGTTCTTC.

This clonotype was counted ten times or more. The chain joins TRBV4-2 to TRBJ1-2; D uncertain. From germline, CDR1 is LGHNA and CDR2 YNFKEQ. Trimming removed 0 bases at V and 6 bases at J, with 8 bases between. The CDR3 loop spans 13 amino acids. In nucleotides, the CDR3 is TGTGCCAGCAGCCAAGAGGGGTGGGATGGCTACACCTTC. Its protein is CASSQEGWDGYTF.

Ten or more counts support this clonotype. The chain couples TRBV6-2 or TRBV6-3 to TRBJ2-1; D call uncertain. There are 13 residues in the CDR3. The germline V gene has CDR1 MNHEY and CDR2 SVGEGT. Between the trimmed V and J ends, which lost 5 bases and 15 bases, there was a span of 20 bases. CDR3 nucleotide sequence: TGTGCCAGCAGTCCCCGTACCTCGCCGAGAGGGTTCTTC. Its translation: CASSPRTSPRGFF.

This clonotype was counted at least ten times. The V call is TRBV20-1, the J call TRBJ2-3; D possibly corresponds to TRBD1 (6 bases). Trimming removed 3 bases from V and 3 bases from J, with 16 bases in between. The CDR3 is 15 residues long. Germline CDR1 DFQATT, CDR2 SNEGSKA (reference sequence). As DNA, the CDR3 is TGCAGTGCTAGGTCTCAGGGGCCCGGTACAGATACGCAGTATTTT. Translation gives CSARSQGPGTDTQYF.

This clonotype was seen at least ten times. The chain uses TRBV24-1 and TRBJ2-1; D gene unclear. V shed 0 bases and J shed 6 bases, with 11 bases lying between them. This CDR3 has 15 residues. CDR1 and CDR2 (germline): KGHDR, SFDVKD. In DNA form, the CDR3 reads TGTGCCACCAGTGATTTGGCGGAACTACCCAATGAGCAGTTCTTC. Translated, it gives CATSDLAELPNEQFF.

This clonotype was recorded many times. This chain joins TRBV29-1 and TRBJ1-1; a possible D gene is TRBD1 (5 bases). V was clipped by 4 bases and J by 4 bases, with 16 bases between them. The CDR3 sequence is 14 residues long. Germline V gives CDR1 SQVTM, CDR2 ANQGSEA. For the CDR3, the DNA is TGCAGCGTTGCTGGGACCGCGGTACTCACTGAAGCTTTCTTT. This sequence encodes CSVAGTAVLTEAFF. The full variable domain, with the rest looked up from reference TRBV29-1 and TRBJ1-1, is SAVISQKPSRDICQRGTSLTIQCQVDSQVTMMFWYRQQPGQSLTLIATANQGSEATYESGFVIDKFPISRPNLTFSTLTVSNMSPEDSSIYLCSVAGTAVLTEAFFGQGTRLTVV.

This clonotype was picked up many times. This chain connects TRBV6-2 or TRBV6-3 to TRBJ2-5, with D possibly matching TRBD1 (6 bases). V dropped 8 bases and J dropped 4 bases, with 14 bases sitting between them. Germline lookup yields CDR1 MNHEY and CDR2 SVGEGT. This CDR3 is built from 13 residues. The CDR3 region has the DNA TGTGCCAGCCAAGGGGGAGATAGAGAGACCCAGTACTTC. It is translated as CASQGGDRETQYF.

The CDR3: CASTAEDTEAFF. The CDR3 DNA is TGTGCCAGCACCGCGGAGGACACTGAAGCTTTCTTT. V usage is TRBV6-5 and J usage is TRBJ1-1; D uncertain. CDR1 is MNHEY and CDR2 is SVGAGI in the germline V gene. The V gene lost 7 bases and the J gene lost 3 bases, with 9 bases spanning the gap. The CDR3 is 12 residues long.

There are many counts of this clonotype. DNA of the CDR3: TGCAGTGCTAGAAAGGCCTCCGAGCATTTT. Its translation: CSARKASEHF. The rearrangement uses TRBV20-1 and TRBJ1-5, with D unclear. CDR1 is DFQATT and CDR2 is SNEGSKA in the germline V gene (reference sequence). Deletions cut 2 bases from V and 14 bases from J, with 10 bases between. The CDR3 covers 10 residues.

At least ten counts were recorded for this clonotype. J is TRBJ2-3 and V is TRBV15; D is unresolved. Germline CDR1 LNHNV, CDR2 YYDKDF (reference sequence). Between the trimmed V and J ends, which lost 3 bases and 6 bases, there was a span of 7 bases. The CDR3 consists of 12 residues. The DNA for the CDR3 is TGTGCCACCAGCAGGGGCATGGATACGCAGTATTTT. Protein: CATSRGMDTQYF.